Here is one TCR beta chain with its context. Germline V lookup: CDR1 SEHNR, CDR2 FQNEAQ (reference sequence). V trimming: 4 bases; J trimming: 6 bases; junction bases outside the gene matches: 11. The CDR3 is 15 residues long. This sample was taken from a study of identical twins. MiXCR, applied by TCRdb to the 5' RACE reads, yields one record per CDR3 protein. The table has under 300,000 distinct CDR3 sequences, 6.5% to 9.5% seen once. The same sample was also studied in work on yellow fever vaccine responses in identical twins.

The sequence derives from a woman between 18 and 29 years old in good health. The rearrangement joins TRBV7-9 to TRBJ1-1, with 7 bases lining up with TRBD1. The sample consisted of CD8+ T cells sorted from blood. CDR3 DNA sequence: TGTGCCAGCAGCTCGTGGGACAGCCTCTTAGCTGAAGCTTTCTTT. Protein: CASSSWDSLLAEAFF.